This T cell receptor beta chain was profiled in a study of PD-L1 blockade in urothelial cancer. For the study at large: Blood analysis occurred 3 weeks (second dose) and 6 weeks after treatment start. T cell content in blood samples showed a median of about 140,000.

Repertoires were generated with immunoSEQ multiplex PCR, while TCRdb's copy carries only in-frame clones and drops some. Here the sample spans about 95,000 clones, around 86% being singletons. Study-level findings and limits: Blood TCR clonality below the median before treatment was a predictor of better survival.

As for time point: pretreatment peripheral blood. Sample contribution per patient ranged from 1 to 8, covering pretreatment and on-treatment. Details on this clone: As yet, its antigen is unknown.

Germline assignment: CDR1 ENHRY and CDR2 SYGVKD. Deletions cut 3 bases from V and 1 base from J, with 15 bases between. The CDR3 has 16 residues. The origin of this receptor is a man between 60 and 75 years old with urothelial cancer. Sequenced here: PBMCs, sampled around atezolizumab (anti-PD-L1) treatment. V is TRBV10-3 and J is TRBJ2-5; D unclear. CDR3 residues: CAISETRGPTQETQYF. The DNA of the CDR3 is TGTGCCATCAGTGAAACTCGAGGTCCAACCCAAGAGACCCAGTACTTC.